The next 27 T cell receptor beta chains were all read from a single sample in a study of spatial heterogeneity in lung cancer. General study findings and limits: Mutation counts in tumors were tracked by counts of expanded intratumoral alpha and beta TCRs.

These TCRs are of unknown antigen specificity. TCRdb redid the calling of the 5' RACE reads with MiXCR, one entry per CDR3 protein. Here the sample spans some 13,000 distinct CDR3 sequences, over 3% being singletons. Time point defined: sample taken at primary tumor resection. The specimen comprised lung tumor tissue, sampled at surgery. The receptors shown here come from a male donor with early-stage non-small cell lung cancer.

This clonotype was observed at least ten times. This chain connects TRBV28 to TRBJ1-5, with TRBD1 identical over 9 bases. Trimming cost V 7 bases and J 7 bases; bases outside gene matches: 2. The germline V gene has CDR1 MDHEN and CDR2 SYDVKM. The CDR3 sequence is 12 residues long. The CDR3: CASKQGAQPQHF. For the CDR3, the DNA is TGTGCCAGCAAACAGGGGGCCCAGCCCCAGCATTTT.

Ten or more counts support this clonotype. This chain connects TRBV6-5 to TRBJ1-6; no firm D call. CDR3 length: 14 residues. V was clipped by 2 bases and J by 7 bases, with 9 bases between them. From germline, CDR1 is MNHEY and CDR2 SVGAGI. CDR3 in DNA: TGTGCCAGCAGTTACGTGGCAGCGAATTCACCCCTCCACTTT. It codes for CASSYVAANSPLHF.

This clonotype has only a few counts. The J gene is TRBJ2-3, the V gene TRBV5-1, with no clear D. CDR3 size: 12 residues. V gave up 4 bases and J gave up 2 bases, with 5 bases separating them. Germline CDR1 and CDR2: SGHRS and YFSETQ. The CDR3 nucleotides are TGCGCCAGCAGCGCGGTCACAGATACGCAGTATTTT. The encoded protein is CASSAVTDTQYF.

This clonotype occurred a few times. The germline gene is not matched at one end of the junction; a read error may be the cause. CDR3 sequence: CASNRDSSYGYIF. The DNA of the CDR3 is TGTGCCAGCAACAGGGATTCGAGTTATGGCTACATCTTC. The chain recombines TRBV6-2 or TRBV6-3 with TRBJ1-2; the D gene is possibly TRBD1 (6 bases). The CDR3 has 13 amino acids. The germline CDR1 and CDR2 sequences are MNHEY and SVGEGT.

The table lists this clonotype with many counts. The V call is TRBV19, the J call TRBJ2-2, with TRBD2 matching over 10 bases. The junction had 9 bases not matched to a gene; V was cut back by 0 bases and J by 5 bases. This CDR3 is 18 amino acids long. The germline V gene encodes CDR1 LNHDA and CDR2 SQIVND (reference sequence). The CDR3 bases are TGTGCCAGTAGTATAGATCCGCCTAGCGGGAGTAGAACCGGGGAGCTGTTTTTT. It specifies CASSIDPPSGSRTGELFF.

This clonotype was observed at least ten times. The chain joins TRBV2 to TRBJ2-3; tentatively, D is TRBD2 (5 bases). This CDR3 comprises 14 residues. In germline, CDR1 is SNHLY, CDR2 FYNNEI. With 3 bases removed from V and 6 bases from J, the gap between germline ends came to 13 bases. The CDR3, as DNA: TGTGCCAGCAGTGATAGTCTAGCATGGGATACGCAGTATTTT. It specifies CASSDSLAWDTQYF.

This clonotype came up many times. The chain carries TRBV20-1 and TRBJ2-5; TRBD2 is a possible D gene (6 bases). Germline lookup yields CDR1 DFQATT and CDR2 SNEGSKA (reference sequence). The CDR3 length is 15 residues. V was pared by 7 bases and J by 3 bases, with 21 bases between. CDR3 sequence reads: CSVLPTGTFEETQYF. The CDR3 DNA follows: TGCAGTGTGTTACCTACCGGGACTTTCGAAGAGACCCAGTACTTC.

This clonotype was seen repeatedly, ten times or more. V is TRBV4-1 and J is TRBJ1-1, with TRBD1 identical over 9 bases. CDR3 size: 16 residues. CDR1 and CDR2 (germline): MGHRA, YSYEKL. The ends lost 3 bases at V and 1 base at J; junction bases unmatched: 6. As DNA, the CDR3 is TGCGCCAGCAGCCACACAGGGGGCGGAGGGAACACTGAAGCTTTCTTT. It yields the protein CASSHTGGGGNTEAFF.

In this sample, this clonotype turned up many times. The chain recombines TRBV7-2 with TRBJ2-7, with 9 bases matching TRBD1. The CDR3 covers 15 residues. CDR1 and CDR2 (germline): SGHTA, FQGNSA. V was clipped by 5 bases and J by 1 base; unmatched bases: 6. The CDR3: CASSITGGNSYEQYV. DNA of the CDR3: TGTGCCAGCAGCATCACAGGGGGCAATTCCTACGAGCAGTACGTC.

This clonotype is labeled as medium-sized. The chain links TRBV20-1 to TRBJ2-2; TRBD2 is a possible D gene (7 bases). The CDR3 consists of 14 residues. Germline V CDR1 and CDR2: DFQATT, SNEGSKA (reference sequence). V was trimmed by 6 bases and J by 1 base, leaving 12 bases between them. The CDR3 sequence: CSAGAGVNTGELFF. The CDR3 nucleotides are TGCAGTGCGGGGGCGGGGGTGAACACCGGGGAGCTGTTTTTT.

In its sample, this clonotype is large (0.1 to 1%). The gene calls are TRBV20-1 and TRBJ2-1, with 9 bases identical to TRBD2. V gave up 7 bases and J gave up 7 bases; unmatched junction bases: 11. The germline V gene has CDR1 DFQATT and CDR2 SNEGSKA (reference sequence). The CDR3 loop spans 14 amino acids. The CDR3 DNA reads as TGCAGTGTTCCCGAGGCGGGGGGGGGAAATGAGCAGTTCTTC. This translates into CSVPEAGGGNEQFF.

As for this clonotype: A much larger clone sits a single nucleotide away, making a read error possible. CDR3 residues: CAISDAGTVEAQYF. The DNA for the CDR3 is TGTGCCATCAGTGACGCCGGGACAGTAGAGGCCCAGTACTTC. The genes are TRBV10-3 and TRBJ2-5; TRBD1 matches at 7 bases. The length of the CDR3 is 14 residues. CDR1 is ENHRY and CDR2 is SYGVKD in the germline V gene.

This clonotype turned up a few times. This chain uses TRBV7-6 with TRBJ2-5; TRBD1 agrees at 9 bases. Germline CDR1 is SGHVS and CDR2 is FNYEAQ. This CDR3 contains 16 residues. Trimming at V came to 5 bases and at J to 5 bases, leaving 12 bases not matched to a gene. This CDR3 is CASSPQGGDRVETQYF. CDR3 nucleotide sequence: TGTGCCAGCAGCCCACAAGGGGGGGACAGGGTTGAGACCCAGTACTTC.

To note about this clonotype: This clone may be a read error of a much larger clone one base away. As the CDR3 is not closed by the conserved phenylalanine or tryptophan, this likely results from a read error. The rearrangement joins TRBV7-3 to TRBJ2-5; perhaps TRBD2 as D (6 bases). Germline V gives CDR1 SGHTA, CDR2 FQGTGA. The V gene lost 5 bases and the J gene lost 4 bases, with 11 bases spanning the gap. CDR3 length: 13 amino acids. The CDR3 DNA sequence: TGTGCCAGCAGCCCGCGGAGGGGAGAGACCCAGTACATC. This codes for CASSPRRGETQYI.

This clonotype has a count of ten or more. The V gene is TRBV6-1, the J gene TRBJ2-1; D possibly uses TRBD1 or TRBD2 (5 bases each). Germline V gene sequence: CDR1 MNHNS, CDR2 SASEGT. V dropped 6 bases and J dropped 2 bases, with 17 bases sitting between them. The CDR3 loop spans 16 amino acids. The CDR3 bases are TGTGCCAGCAGGTATGGACGGGACGGTCCCTACAATGAGCAGTTCTTC. Protein sequence: CASRYGRDGPYNEQFF.

This clonotype appeared many times. The chain employs TRBV3-1 and TRBJ1-2, with TRBD1 matching 7 bases. V lost 4 bases to trimming and J lost 2 bases; unmatched junction nucleotides: 7. Germline V gene sequence: CDR1 LGHDT, CDR2 YNNKEL (reference sequence). This CDR3 region has 15 residues. Here the CDR3 reads CASSPTGAGNYGYTF. The DNA for the CDR3 is TGTGCCAGCAGCCCTACAGGGGCCGGCAACTATGGCTACACCTTC.

This clonotype occurred a few times. This sequence joins TRBV7-2 and TRBJ2-1, with TRBD2 as a possible D gene (5 bases). There are 16 residues in the CDR3. Germline CDR1 SGHTA, CDR2 FQGNSA. Trimming left V 5 bases short and J 5 bases short, with 19 bases between. CDR3 in DNA: TGTGCCAGCAGCCCTGGACTTGGGAGAGGTAACAATGAGCAGTTCTTC. It encodes CASSPGLGRGNNEQFF.

This clonotype was counted at least ten times. CDR3 residues: CASSLGGEPNQPQHF. For the CDR3, the DNA is TGTGCCAGCAGCTTAGGCGGGGAGCCGAATCAGCCCCAGCATTTT. The chain couples TRBV7-2 to TRBJ1-5; D not resolved. Germline V gene sequence: CDR1 SGHTA, CDR2 FQGNSA. There are 15 residues in the CDR3. The V end was cut by 1 base, the J end by 4 bases, with 11 bases between.

This clonotype was observed a handful of times. The J gene is TRBJ2-1, the V gene TRBV30; TRBD1 or TRBD2 may be the D gene (6 bases each). Germline-derived CDR1 and CDR2 are GTSNPN and SVGIG (reference sequence). The CDR3 covers 14 residues. The V end was cut by 4 bases, the J end by 6 bases, with 16 bases between. CDR3 loop: CAWTRQEGTNEQFF. CDR3 nucleotides: TGTGCCTGGACCCGACAGGAGGGAACCAATGAGCAGTTCTTC. Together with reference TRBV30 and TRBJ2-1, the CDR3 gives the full variable domain: SQTIHQWPATLVQPVGSPLSLECTVEGTSNPNLYWYRQAAGRGLQLLFYSVGIGQISSEVPQNLSASRPQDRQFILSSKKLLLSDSGFYLCAWTRQEGTNEQFFGPGTRLTVL.

This clonotype was picked up many times. This chain connects TRBV20-1 to TRBJ1-2; D is unresolved. The CDR3 runs 15 residues. The V end was cut by 0 bases, the J end by 1 base, with 12 bases between. The germline V gene encodes CDR1 DFQATT and CDR2 SNEGSKA (reference sequence). The CDR3 spells CSARDTQTINYGYTF. The CDR3 DNA is TGCAGTGCTAGAGATACGCAGACTATTAACTATGGCTACACCTTC.

This clonotype was detected ten times or more. V and J are TRBV5-1 and TRBJ2-5, with D perhaps TRBD2 (5 bases). Looked up from germline, CDR1 is SGHRS and CDR2 is YFSETQ. CDR3 length equals 15 residues. The V gene lost 0 bases and the J gene lost 5 bases, with 14 bases spanning the gap. DNA of the CDR3: TGCGCCAGCAGCTTGGCCGGGGAATCTTGGGAGACCCAGTACTTC. It codes for CASSLAGESWETQYF.

This clonotype was seen more than once but under ten times. This rearrangement joins TRBV10-2 to TRBJ1-1, with D uncertain. CDR1 and CDR2 (germline): WSHSY, SAAADI. This CDR3 has 13 amino acids. V gave up 4 bases and J gave up 1 base, with 7 bases separating them. CDR3 sequence: CASSGGGNTEAFF. The CDR3 DNA reads TGCGCCAGCAGTGGGGGTGGGAACACTGAAGCTTTCTTT.

This clonotype has ten or more counts. The V call is TRBV6-5, the J call TRBJ2-2; no clear D gene. The germline V and J ends were trimmed by 6 bases and 4 bases, with 12 bases remaining between them. From germline, CDR1 is MNHEY and CDR2 SVGAGI. The CDR3 has 14 residues. CDR3 in DNA: TGTGCCAGCAGGGCTGCGTCGGGCACCGGGGAGCTGTTTTTT. Translating it yields CASRAASGTGELFF.

About this clonotype: Relative to the germline gene, one junction end is altered; a read error may explain this. The rearrangement uses TRBV5-6 and TRBJ1-2, with D perhaps TRBD1 (6 bases). The germline CDR1 and CDR2 sequences are SGHDT and YYEEEE. This CDR3 region has 14 residues. CDR3 protein: CASSRHDRSYGDTF. CDR3 DNA sequence: TGTGCCAGCAGCCGTCACGACAGGTCTTATGGCGACACCTTC. The full variable domain, with the rest looked up from reference TRBV5-6 and TRBJ1-2, is DAGVTQSPTHLIKTRGQQVTLRCSPKSGHDTVSWYQQALGQGPQFIFQYYEEEERQRGNFPDRFSGHQFPNYSSELNVNALLLGDSALYLCASSRHDRSYGDTFGSGTRLTVV.

This clonotype was seen at least ten times. This rearrangement joins TRBV29-1 to TRBJ2-1; 8 nucleotides agree with TRBD1. J was trimmed by 2 bases and V by 5 bases; bases with no gene match: 5. The CDR3 length is 14 residues. Looked up from germline, CDR1 is SQVTM and CDR2 is ANQGSEA. CDR3 protein: CSVYRGSTYNEQFF. The CDR3 region has the DNA TGCAGCGTTTACAGGGGGAGTACCTACAATGAGCAGTTCTTC.

This clonotype was recorded many times. This chain joins TRBV20-1 and TRBJ2-1, with 12 nucleotides matching TRBD2. V lost 5 bases and J lost 4; bases outside the gene matches: 9. Germline V CDR1 and CDR2: DFQATT, SNEGSKA (reference sequence). This CDR3 has 16 residues. The CDR3 here is CSAAGLAGKGYNEQFF. CDR3 DNA sequence: TGCAGTGCTGCCGGACTAGCGGGGAAAGGTTACAATGAGCAGTTCTTC.

This chain links TRBV19 with TRBJ1-2, with unresolved D. CDR1 LNHDA and CDR2 SQIVND come from the germline V gene (reference sequence). The CDR3 consists of 12 residues. Trimming stripped 6 bases from V and 8 bases from J, with 13 bases between. CDR3: CASRKTTGGYTF. The CDR3 DNA is TGTGCCAGTAGGAAAACCACGGGAGGCTACACCTTC.